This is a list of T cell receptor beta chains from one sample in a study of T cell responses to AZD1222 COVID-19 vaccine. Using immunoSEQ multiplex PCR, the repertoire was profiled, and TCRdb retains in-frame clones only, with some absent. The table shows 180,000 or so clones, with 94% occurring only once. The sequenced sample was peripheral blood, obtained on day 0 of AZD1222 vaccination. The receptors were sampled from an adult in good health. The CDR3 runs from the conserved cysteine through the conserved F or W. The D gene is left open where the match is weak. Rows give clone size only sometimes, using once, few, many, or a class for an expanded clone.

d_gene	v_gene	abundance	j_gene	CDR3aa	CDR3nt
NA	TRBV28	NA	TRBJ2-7	CASSLWQSPYEQYF	TGTGCCAGCAGTTTGTGGCAGAGCCCCTACGAGCAGTACTTC
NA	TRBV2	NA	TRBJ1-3	CASRNRDQPGNTIYF	TGTGCCAGCAGAAACAGGGACCAGCCAGGAAACACCATATATTTT
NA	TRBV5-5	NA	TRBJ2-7	CASSLGAGVPSYEQYF	TGTGCCAGCAGCTTGGGGGCAGGGGTGCCCTCCTACGAGCAGTACTTC
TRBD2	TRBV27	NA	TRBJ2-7	CASSFGLAGSYEQYF	TGTGCCAGCAGTTTCGGACTAGCGGGAAGCTACGAGCAGTACTTC
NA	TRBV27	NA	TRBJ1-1	CASSLFGGGDTEAFF	TGTGCCAGCAGTTTATTCGGTGGGGGAGACACTGAAGCTTTCTTT
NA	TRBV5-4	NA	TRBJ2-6	CASSSDFSGANVLTF	TGTGCCAGCAGCTCAGACTTTTCTGGGGCCAACGTCCTGACTTTC
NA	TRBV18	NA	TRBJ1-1	CASSPRVGEAFF	TGTGCCAGCTCCCCTCGGGTCGGTGAAGCTTTCTTT
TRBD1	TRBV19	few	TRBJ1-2	CASSYDREVNYGYTF	TGTGCCAGTAGTTATGACAGGGAAGTTAACTATGGCTACACCTTC
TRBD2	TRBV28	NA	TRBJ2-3	CASSPGGADTQYF	TGTGCCAGCAGTCCTGGGGGGGCAGATACGCAGTATTTT
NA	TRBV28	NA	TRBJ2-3	CASSRPPGVADTQYF	TGTGCCAGCAGCCGGCCCCCGGGGGTAGCAGATACGCAGTATTTT
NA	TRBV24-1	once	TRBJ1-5	CATRQGSRGPQHF	TGTGCCACCAGACAGGGATCCCGCGGGCCCCAGCATTTT
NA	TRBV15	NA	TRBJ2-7	CATSRVGSSYEQYF	TGTGCCACCAGCAGAGTCGGCAGCTCCTACGAGCAGTACTTC
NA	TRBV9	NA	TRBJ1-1	CASSGLTGGAFF	TGTGCCAGCAGCGGCCTGACCGGGGGAGCTTTCTTT
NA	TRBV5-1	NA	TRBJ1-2	CASSLGQERYYGYTF	TGCGCCAGCAGCTTGGGACAGGAGCGTTACTATGGCTACACCTTC
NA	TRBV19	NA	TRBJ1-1	CASSIVRGGNTEAFF	TGTGCCAGTAGTATCGTTAGGGGGGGGAACACTGAAGCTTTCTTT
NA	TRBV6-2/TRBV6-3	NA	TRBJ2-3	CASSYSEQGLRNTQYF	TGTGCCAGCAGTTACTCGGAACAGGGACTTCGAAATACGCAGTATTTT
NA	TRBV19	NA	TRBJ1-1	CASSIESEGKTEAFF	TGTGCCAGTAGTATAGAGTCCGAGGGGAAGACTGAAGCTTTCTTT
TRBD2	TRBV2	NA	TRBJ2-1	CASSHKRDRSGNEQFF	TGTGCCAGCAGCCACAAGCGGGATCGTAGTGGCAATGAGCAGTTCTTC
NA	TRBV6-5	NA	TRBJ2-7	CASSDGRGRADEQYF	TGTGCCAGTTCCGACGGGCGGGGCAGGGCGGACGAGCAGTACTTC
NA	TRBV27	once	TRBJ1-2	CASSLGRGNNYGYTF	TGTGCCAGCAGTTTAGGGAGGGGGAATAACTATGGCTACACCTTC
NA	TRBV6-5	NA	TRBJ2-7	CASRADGGHDEQYF	TGTGCCAGCAGAGCGGACGGTGGTCATGACGAGCAGTACTTC
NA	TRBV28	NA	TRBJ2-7	CASEGWVHTYEQYF	TGTGCCAGCGAAGGGTGGGTGCACACCTACGAGCAGTACTTC
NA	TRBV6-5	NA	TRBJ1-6	CASRRELGSPLHF	TGTGCCAGCCGACGGGAATTAGGTTCACCCCTCCACTTT
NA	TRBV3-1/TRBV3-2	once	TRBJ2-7	CASSLGVGGEGEQYF	TGTGCCAGCAGCTTAGGAGTCGGGGGAGAAGGCGAGCAGTACTTC
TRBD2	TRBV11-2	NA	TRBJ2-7	CASRGSGRGDQQYF	TGTGCCAGCAGGGGTAGCGGGAGAGGGGACCAGCAGTACTTC
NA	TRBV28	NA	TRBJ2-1	CAITRGGSYNEQFF	TGTGCCATCACAAGGGGTGGTTCCTACAATGAGCAGTTCTTC
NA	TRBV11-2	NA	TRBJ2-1	CASSLSSSGVFF	TGTGCCAGCAGCTTATCCAGTTCCGGGGTGTTCTTC
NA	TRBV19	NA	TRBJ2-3	CASSIETWSGQAF	TGTGCCAGTAGTATAGAAACGTGGAGCGGGCAGGCTTTT
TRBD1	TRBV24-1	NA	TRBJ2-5	CATSDGTGGGETQYF	TGTGCCACCAGTGATGGGACAGGGGGCGGCGAGACCCAGTACTTC
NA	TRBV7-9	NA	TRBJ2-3	CASSFRPGQPNTQYF	TGTGCCAGCAGCTTCAGGCCCGGACAGCCGAATACGCAGTATTTT
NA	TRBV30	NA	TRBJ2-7	CAWRERGVGDYEQYF	TGTGCCTGGAGGGAGAGGGGGGTAGGAGACTACGAGCAGTACTTC
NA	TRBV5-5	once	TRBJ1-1	CASSPLRQEEAFF	TGTGCCAGCAGCCCCCTACGACAGGAGGAAGCTTTCTTT
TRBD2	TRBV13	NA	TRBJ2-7	CASSAQTSGDYEQYF	TGTGCCAGCAGCGCCCAGACTAGCGGAGACTACGAGCAGTACTTC
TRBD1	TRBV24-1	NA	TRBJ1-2	CATHPNEGADGYTF	TGTGCCACCCACCCGAACGAGGGGGCCGACGGCTACACCTTC
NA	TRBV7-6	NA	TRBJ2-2	CASSLVHYTGELFF	TGTGCCAGCAGCTTAGTACACTACACCGGGGAGCTGTTTTTT
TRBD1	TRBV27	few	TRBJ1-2	CASSPAGTDDYGYTF	TGTGCCAGCAGTCCGGCAGGGACAGATGATTATGGCTACACCTTC
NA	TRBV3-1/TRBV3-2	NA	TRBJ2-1	CASRGGLLYNEQFF	TGTGCCAGCAGGGGCGGGCTGCTCTACAATGAGCAGTTCTTC
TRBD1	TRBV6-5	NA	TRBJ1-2	CASQGGPYGYTF	TGTGCCAGCCAGGGGGGCCCCTATGGCTACACCTTC
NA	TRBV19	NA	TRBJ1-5	CASSTTTAANQPQHF	TGTGCCAGTAGCACGACAACGGCGGCCAATCAGCCCCAGCATTTT
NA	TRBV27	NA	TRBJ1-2	CASSFSTGQSGGYTF	TGTGCCAGCAGTTTTTCGACAGGCCAGTCTGGGGGCTACACCTTC
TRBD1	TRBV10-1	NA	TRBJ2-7	CATAGTGGSYEQYF	TGCGCCACCGCCGGGACAGGGGGCTCCTACGAGCAGTACTTC
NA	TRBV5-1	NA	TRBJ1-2	CASSLSEDYGYTF	TGCGCCAGCAGCTTATCAGAAGACTATGGCTACACCTTC